Listed here are 32 T cell receptor beta chains from one sample, sequenced in a study of blood T cell repertoires in COVID-19. The table came from immunoSEQ multiplex PCR; TCRdb's copy has only in-frame clones and leaves some out. Of fewer than 80,000 clones in the sample, almost 90% were seen once. Sequencing was done on a sample of peripheral blood. The receptors were sampled from a human donor in a cohort sampled during active COVID-19.

The gene calls are TRBV24-1 and TRBJ2-1, with 10 bases fitting TRBD2. Trimming removed 10 bases from V and 0 bases from J; junction bases left unmatched: 5. In germline, CDR1 is KGHDR, CDR2 SFDVKD. This CDR3 has 15 amino acids. In DNA form, the CDR3 reads TGTGCCACGGCTAGCGGGAGAGGCTCCTACAATGAGCAGTTCTTC. The encoded protein is CATASGRGSYNEQFF.

The rearrangement uses TRBV19 and TRBJ1-2; tentatively, D is TRBD1 (6 bases). Trimming took off 10 bases at V and 0 bases at J, with 15 bases between the two ends. The CDR3 length is 14 residues. Germline V lookup: CDR1 LNHDA, CDR2 SQIVND (reference sequence). CDR3 in DNA: TGTGCCACCAAACGGGACACCTCTAACTATGGCTACACCTTC. Translated: CATKRDTSNYGYTF.

The chain has TRBV5-1 and TRBJ2-7, with D hard to call. The CDR3 sequence is 13 residues long. Germline CDR1 is SGHRS and CDR2 is YFSETQ. V was trimmed by 3 bases and J by 0 bases, leaving 7 bases between them. CDR3 in DNA: TGCGCCAGCAGCTCGTCCCGCTCCTACGAGCAGTACTTC. It specifies CASSSSRSYEQYF.

The chain recombines TRBV11-2 with TRBJ2-1; 9 bases match TRBD2. The CDR3 loop spans 18 amino acids. With V trimmed by 6 bases and J by 6 bases, 18 bases remained unmatched. The V gene's germline CDR1 is SGHAT and CDR2 FQNNGV. The CDR3 is CASRSLGSGRRTPNEQFF. The CDR3 coding sequence is TGTGCCAGCAGAAGCTTGGGTAGCGGGAGACGTACCCCCAATGAGCAGTTCTTC.

The table lists this clone with a few counts. The rearrangement links TRBV5-6 to TRBJ1-3, with D tentatively TRBD1 (6 bases). Trimming took 0 bases from V and 0 from J, leaving 7 bases between them. Germline V gene data show CDR1 as SGHDT and CDR2 as YYEEEE. This CDR3 is built from 15 residues. The CDR3 DNA reads as TGTGCCAGCAGCTTGGTAGGGGGCTCTGGAAACACCATATATTTT. Amino acids: CASSLVGGSGNTIYF.

The chain uses TRBV24-1 and TRBJ2-1; TRBD2 aligns across 8 bases. The ends lost 3 bases at V and 4 bases at J; junction bases unmatched: 7. From germline, CDR1 is KGHDR and CDR2 SFDVKD. This CDR3 is 16 amino acids long. In DNA, the CDR3 is TGTGCCACCAGTGATCCGACCAAGCGGGGGTACAATGAGCAGTTCTTC. Its translation: CATSDPTKRGYNEQFF.

V gene TRBV7-6 combines with J gene TRBJ2-3, with 15 bases matching TRBD2. Per the germline V gene, CDR1 is SGHVS and CDR2 is FNYEAQ. J lost 1 base, V lost 5 bases, and 1 base had no gene match. The CDR3 contains 16 residues. The CDR3 loop reads CASSRTSGGGTDTQYF. DNA for the CDR3: TGTGCCAGCAGCCGGACTAGCGGGGGGGGCACAGATACGCAGTATTTT.

The chain recombines TRBV6-2 or TRBV6-3 with TRBJ1-5, with 8 bases aligning to TRBD1. After removal of 4 bases from V and 2 bases from J, the junction contained 19 bases not matched to a gene. There are 20 residues in the CDR3. Germline CDR1 is MNHEY and CDR2 is SVGEGT. In nucleotides, the CDR3 is TGTGCCAGCAGTTCCAGCGGGACAGGACCTACACCTTGGGGCAATCAGCCCCAGCATTTT. Its protein is CASSSSGTGPTPWGNQPQHF.

The V and J genes are TRBV9 and TRBJ2-5, with 9 bases that match TRBD1. The ends lost 4 bases at V and 4 bases at J; junction bases unmatched: 20. The CDR3 loop spans 19 amino acids. Per the germline V gene, CDR1 is SGDLS and CDR2 is YYNGEE. CDR3 region: CASSPRGQGWDLGRETQYF. The CDR3 nucleotides read TGTGCCAGCAGCCCCCGAGGACAGGGGTGGGATCTTGGGAGAGAGACCCAGTACTTC.

This clone was counted a single time. The genes are TRBV7-3 and TRBJ2-7; D is unresolved. The CDR3 has 13 amino acids. The germline V gene has CDR1 SGHTA and CDR2 FQGTGA. V lost 3 bases and J lost 3, with 9 bases in between. The CDR3 protein is CASSLAGDYEQYF. CDR3 bases: TGTGCCAGCAGCTTGGCCGGAGACTACGAGCAGTACTTC.

V and J are TRBV18 and TRBJ2-1; the match to TRBD1 covers 7 bases. Looked up from germline, CDR1 is KGHSH and CDR2 is LQKENI. This CDR3 comprises 15 residues. The ends lost 5 bases at V and 5 bases at J; junction bases unmatched: 9. CDR3 DNA sequence: TGTGCCAGCTCAAAGGGGGCGAAGGGCAACAATGAGCAGTTCTTC. It codes for CASSKGAKGNNEQFF. Filled out from reference TRBV18 and TRBJ2-1, the complete variable domain reads NAGVMQNPRHLVRRRGQEARLRCSPMKGHSHVYWYRQLPEEGLKFMVYLQKENIIDESGMPKERFSAEFPKEGPSILRIQQVVRGDSAAYFCASSKGAKGNNEQFFGPGTRLTVL.

This rearrangement joins TRBV4-3 to TRBJ2-1; 7 nucleotides agree with TRBD1. This CDR3 is 15 amino acids long. Germline values: CDR1 LGHNA, CDR2 YSLEER. V shed 2 bases, J shed 4 bases, and the junction held 5 bases outside the gene matches. CDR3 in amino acids: CASSQTGQYYNEQFF. In DNA, the CDR3 is TGCGCCAGCAGCCAAACGGGACAGTATTACAATGAGCAGTTCTTC.

The rearrangement joins TRBV30 to TRBJ1-3; possibly TRBD1 for D (6 bases). V lost 4 bases, J lost 0 bases, and 13 bases lay in between. The CDR3 length is 15 residues. CDR1 and CDR2 from the germline V gene are GTSNPN and SVGIG (reference sequence). CDR3 nucleotide sequence: TGTGCCTGGAATACAGGGTCCCTCTCTGGAAACACCATATATTTT. Translated: CAWNTGSLSGNTIYF.

The chain employs TRBV6-2 or TRBV6-3 and TRBJ2-4; D is ambiguous. CDR3 size: 16 residues. V was cut by 4 bases and J by 0 bases, with 13 bases left in between. Per germline, CDR1 MNHEY and CDR2 SVGEGT. This CDR3 is CASSSAVSLAKNIQYF. The CDR3 bases are TGTGCCAGCAGTTCGGCGGTAAGCCTAGCCAAAAACATTCAGTACTTC.

V is TRBV28 and J is TRBJ2-6; 7 nucleotides agree with TRBD2. The CDR3 is made up of 16 amino acids. J lost 0 bases, V lost 5 bases, and 4 bases had no gene match. Germline V gives CDR1 MDHEN, CDR2 SYDVKM. CDR3 protein: CASSGGELSGANVLTF. The CDR3 DNA reads TGTGCCAGCAGTGGGGGGGAGCTCTCTGGGGCCAACGTCCTGACTTTC. Full variable domain (missing parts from reference TRBV28 and TRBJ2-6): DVKVTQSSRYLVKRTGEKVFLECVQDMDHENMFWYRQDPGLGLRLIYFSYDVKMKEKGDIPEGYSVSREKKERFSLILESASTNQTSMYLCASSGGELSGANVLTFGAGSRLTVL.

V usage is TRBV9 and J usage is TRBJ1-1; D ambiguous. The CDR3 loop spans 15 amino acids. V was clipped by 4 bases and J by 6 bases, with 19 bases between them. Looked up from germline, CDR1 is SGDLS and CDR2 is YYNGEE. As DNA, the CDR3 is TGTGCCAGCAGCCGCTCGAGGGCGGCGGGTTCTGAAGCTTTCTTT. Amino acid sequence: CASSRSRAAGSEAFF.

This rearrangement joins TRBV25-1 to TRBJ2-2; 12 bases line up with TRBD1. The CDR3 has 18 amino acids. V gave up 3 bases and J gave up 4 bases; unmatched junction bases: 9. Germline CDR1 and CDR2: MGHDK and SYGVNS. The DNA of the CDR3 is TGTGCCAGCAGTGAGGGGACAGGGGGCGTTTCGGTCACCGGGGAGCTGTTTTTT. The encoded protein is CASSEGTGGVSVTGELFF.

The genes are TRBV28 and TRBJ2-1; possibly TRBD2 for D (5 bases). The V gene lost 3 bases and the J gene lost 1 base, with 13 bases spanning the gap. CDR3 length: 16 amino acids. CDR1 and CDR2 (germline): MDHEN, SYDVKM. CDR3 DNA sequence: TGTGCCAGCAGTTTGAGCGGAGCGGTGTCCTACAATGAGCAGTTCTTC. It codes for CASSLSGAVSYNEQFF. The full variable domain, with the rest looked up from reference TRBV28 and TRBJ2-1, is DVKVTQSSRYLVKRTGEKVFLECVQDMDHENMFWYRQDPGLGLRLIYFSYDVKMKEKGDIPEGYSVSREKKERFSLILESASTNQTSMYLCASSLSGAVSYNEQFFGPGTRLTVL.

V gene TRBV7-2 combines with J gene TRBJ2-7; TRBD2 matches 13 bases. The germline gives CDR1 SGHTA, CDR2 FQGNSA. This CDR3 has 15 residues. V lost 3 bases to trimming and J lost 3 bases; unmatched junction nucleotides: 2. The CDR3 nucleotides are TGTGCCAGCAGCTTGAGGACTAGCGGGAGCTACGAGCAGTACTTC. Protein sequence: CASSLRTSGSYEQYF.

The V gene is TRBV28, the J gene TRBJ1-5, with 8 positions matching TRBD1. Germline CDR1 is MDHEN and CDR2 is SYDVKM. The CDR3 consists of 14 residues. V was clipped by 6 bases and J by 4 bases; unmatched bases: 5. CDR3 sequence (DNA): TGTGCCAGCAGCAGAGACAGGGGAAATCAGCCCCAGCATTTT. Translation gives CASSRDRGNQPQHF.

The rearrangement uses TRBV19 and TRBJ2-1; D might be TRBD1 (9 bases). Germline loops: CDR1 LNHDA, CDR2 SQIVND (reference sequence). CDR3 length equals 19 residues. The V and J ends lost 5 bases and 7 bases respectively, with 30 bases between them. The CDR3, as DNA: TGTGCCAGTAGTCAAACAGGGGGCGCGGCGGGAGGCGGTCGGAATGAGCAGTTCTTC. Its translation is CASSQTGGAAGGGRNEQFF.

The table lists this clone with a count of one. This chain links TRBV25-1 with TRBJ1-1; 7 bases are shared with TRBD1. The ends lost 6 bases at V and 3 bases at J; junction bases unmatched: 7. CDR3 length: 14 residues. Germline V lookup: CDR1 MGHDK, CDR2 SYGVNS. The CDR3 nucleotides read TGTGCCAGCAGAGAGACAGGGCTGGACACTGAAGCTTTCTTT. Protein sequence: CASRETGLDTEAFF.

This chain connects TRBV9 to TRBJ2-7, with 9 bases that match TRBD1. V was clipped by 3 bases and J by 4 bases; unmatched bases: 5. Germline V CDR1 and CDR2: SGDLS, YYNGEE. This CDR3 is 14 amino acids long. The DNA for the CDR3 is TGTGCCAGCAGCGCCGGACAGGGGAGATACGAGCAGTACTTC. Protein: CASSAGQGRYEQYF.

This rearrangement joins TRBV11-2 to TRBJ2-7, with 12 bases lining up with TRBD2. This CDR3 is built from 16 residues. V shed 5 bases, J shed 3 bases, and the junction held 8 bases outside the gene matches. Germline CDR1 reads SGHAT; CDR2 reads FQNNGV. DNA of the CDR3: TGTGCCAGCAGCCACCAGACTAGCGGGAGTCTCTACGAGCAGTACTTC. Translated, it gives CASSHQTSGSLYEQYF.

The genes are TRBV5-8 and TRBJ1-4, with unresolved D. Trimming removed 4 bases from V and 4 bases from J, with 17 bases in between. Germline CDR1 and CDR2: SGHTS and YDEGEE. The CDR3 consists of 16 residues. The CDR3 nucleotides are TGTGCCAGCAGCACCCGAGCGGACTTGTATAATGAAAAACTGTTTTTT. Its protein product is CASSTRADLYNEKLFF.

The rearrangement uses TRBV28 and TRBJ1-3, with D unclear. V gave up 6 bases and J gave up 0 bases, with 12 bases separating them. Germline-derived CDR1 and CDR2 are MDHEN and SYDVKM. The CDR3 sequence is 15 residues long. DNA for the CDR3: TGTGCCAGCAGCGACGGACTCCGCTCTGGAAACACCATATATTTT. Translation gives CASSDGLRSGNTIYF.

The chain links TRBV4-2 to TRBJ1-3; the match to TRBD1 covers 8 bases. The CDR3 length is 19 residues. Germline V CDR1 and CDR2: LGHNA, YNFKEQ. V lost 3 bases, J lost 2 bases, and 15 bases stayed unmatched. CDR3 nucleotide sequence: TGTGCCAGCAGCCAGGGGCCAGGGGGCGCGGGGACTCCTGGAAACACCATATATTTT. Translated, it gives CASSQGPGGAGTPGNTIYF.

This clone has only a few counts. The CDR3 region is CASSLKGAGGYTF. CDR3 sequence (DNA): TGTGCCAGCAGCTTGAAGGGGGCTGGTGGCTACACCTTC. The V gene is TRBV5-6, the J gene TRBJ1-2, with 7 bases matching TRBD1. CDR1 and CDR2 from the germline V gene are SGHDT and YYEEEE. The CDR3 spans 13 residues. J gave up 7 bases and V 1 base, and 4 bases lay outside the gene matches.

This clone was observed a single time. The gene calls are TRBV18 and TRBJ2-7; D call uncertain. Germline lookup yields CDR1 KGHSH and CDR2 LQKENI. The CDR3 spans 15 residues. The ends were cut back, 0 bases at V and 1 base at J, with 10 bases in the middle. The CDR3 loop reads CASSPPTGESYEQYF. CDR3 nucleotide sequence: TGTGCCAGCTCACCACCGACTGGTGAGTCCTACGAGCAGTACTTC. Full variable domain (missing parts from reference TRBV18 and TRBJ2-7): NAGVMQNPRHLVRRRGQEARLRCSPMKGHSHVYWYRQLPEEGLKFMVYLQKENIIDESGMPKERFSAEFPKEGPSILRIQQVVRGDSAAYFCASSPPTGESYEQYFGPGTRLTVT.

This clone was counted only a few times. The V gene is TRBV20-1, the J gene TRBJ2-3; 9 nucleotides align to TRBD2. The length of the CDR3 is 16 residues. Per germline, CDR1 DFQATT and CDR2 SNEGSKA (reference sequence). V was clipped by 3 bases and J by 0 bases; unmatched bases: 7. The CDR3 DNA follows: TGCAGTGCTAGTCAGCGGGGGGATGCTAGCACAGATACGCAGTATTTT. Its translation: CSASQRGDASTDTQYF.

For the CDR3, the DNA is TGTGCCAGCAGCTTAGCCACAGGGCCGAACACTGAAGCTTTCTTT. Translating it yields CASSLATGPNTEAFF. The J gene is TRBJ1-1, the V gene TRBV7-9; D possibly corresponds to TRBD1 (6 bases). CDR1 and CDR2 (germline): SEHNR, FQNEAQ (reference sequence). V was shortened by 0 bases and J by 1 base, with 9 bases between the two germline ends. The CDR3 runs to 15 residues.

V is TRBV18 and J is TRBJ1-2, with no clear D. The CDR3 covers 18 residues. Germline V gene lookup returns CDR1 KGHSH and CDR2 LQKENI. V dropped 0 bases and J dropped 8 bases, with 25 bases sitting between them. CDR3 loop: CASSPPGNGLLSGGGYTF. Here the CDR3 DNA reads TGTGCCAGCTCACCACCCGGGAACGGACTGCTTTCGGGTGGGGGCTACACCTTC.